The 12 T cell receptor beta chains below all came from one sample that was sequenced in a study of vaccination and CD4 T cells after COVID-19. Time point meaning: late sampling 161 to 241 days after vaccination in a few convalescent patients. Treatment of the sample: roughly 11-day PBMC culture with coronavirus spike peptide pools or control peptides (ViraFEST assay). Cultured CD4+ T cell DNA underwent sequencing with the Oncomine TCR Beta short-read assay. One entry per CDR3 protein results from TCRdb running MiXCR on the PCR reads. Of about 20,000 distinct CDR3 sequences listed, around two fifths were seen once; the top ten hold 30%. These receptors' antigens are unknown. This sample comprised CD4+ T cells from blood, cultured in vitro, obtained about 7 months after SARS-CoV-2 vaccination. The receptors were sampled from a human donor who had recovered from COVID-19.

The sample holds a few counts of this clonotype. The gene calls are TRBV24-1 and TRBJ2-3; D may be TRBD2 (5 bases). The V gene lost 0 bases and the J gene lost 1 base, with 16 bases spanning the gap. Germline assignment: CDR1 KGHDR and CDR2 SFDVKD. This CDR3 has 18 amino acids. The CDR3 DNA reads TGTGCCACCAGTGATTTGCAACCTGGCGATAGCGGCACAGATACGCAGTATTTT. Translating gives CATSDLQPGDSGTDTQYF.

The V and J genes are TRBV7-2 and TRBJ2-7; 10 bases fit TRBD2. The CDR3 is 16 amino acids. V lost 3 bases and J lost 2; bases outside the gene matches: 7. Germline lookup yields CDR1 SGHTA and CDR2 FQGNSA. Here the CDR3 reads CASSLVSGGSPYEQYF. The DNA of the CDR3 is TGTGCCAGCAGCTTGGTTAGCGGGGGGTCCCCCTACGAGCAGTACTTC.

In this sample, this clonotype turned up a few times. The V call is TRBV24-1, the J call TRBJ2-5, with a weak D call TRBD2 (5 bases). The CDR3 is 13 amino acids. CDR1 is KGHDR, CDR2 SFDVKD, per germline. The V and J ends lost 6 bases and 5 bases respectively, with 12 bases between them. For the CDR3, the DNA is TGTGCCACCAGTCCCAGGCCGGGGGAGACCCAGTACTTC. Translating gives CATSPRPGETQYF.

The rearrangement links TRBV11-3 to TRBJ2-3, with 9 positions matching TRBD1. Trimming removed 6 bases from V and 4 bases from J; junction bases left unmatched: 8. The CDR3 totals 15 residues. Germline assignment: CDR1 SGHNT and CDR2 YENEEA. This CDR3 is CASSREGQGSDTQYF. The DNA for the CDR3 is TGTGCCAGCAGTCGAGAGGGACAGGGTTCAGATACGCAGTATTTT. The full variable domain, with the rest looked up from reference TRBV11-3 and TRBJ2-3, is EAGVVQSPRYKIIEKKQPVAFWCNPISGHNTLYWYLQNLGQGPELLIRYENEEAVDDSQLPKDRFSAERLKGVDSTLKIQPAELGDSAVYLCASSREGQGSDTQYFGPGTRLTVL.

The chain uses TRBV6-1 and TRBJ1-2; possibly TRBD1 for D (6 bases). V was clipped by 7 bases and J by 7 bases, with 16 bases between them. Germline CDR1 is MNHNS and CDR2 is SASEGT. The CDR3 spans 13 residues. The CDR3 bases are TGTGCCAGCACAGGGGCAGGGATTCTTGGCTACACCTTC. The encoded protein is CASTGAGILGYTF.

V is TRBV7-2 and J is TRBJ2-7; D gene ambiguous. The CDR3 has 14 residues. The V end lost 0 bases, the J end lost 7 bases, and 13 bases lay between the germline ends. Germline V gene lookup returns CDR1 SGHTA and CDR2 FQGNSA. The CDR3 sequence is CASSLALGRREQYF. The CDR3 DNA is TGTGCCAGCAGCTTAGCGTTAGGACGGCGGGAGCAGTACTTC.

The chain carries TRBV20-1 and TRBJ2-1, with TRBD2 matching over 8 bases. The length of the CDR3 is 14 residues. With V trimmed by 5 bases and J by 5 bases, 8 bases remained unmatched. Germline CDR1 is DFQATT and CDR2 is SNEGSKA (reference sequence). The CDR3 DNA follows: TGCAGTGCTGAGTTAGCGGGATTCGACAATGAGCAGTTCTTC. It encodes CSAELAGFDNEQFF.

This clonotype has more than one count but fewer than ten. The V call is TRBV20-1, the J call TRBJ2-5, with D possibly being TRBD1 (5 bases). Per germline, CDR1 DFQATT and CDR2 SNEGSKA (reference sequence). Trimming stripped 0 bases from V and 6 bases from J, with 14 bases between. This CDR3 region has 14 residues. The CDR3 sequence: CSARETGIRKTQYF. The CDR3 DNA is TGCAGTGCTAGAGAAACAGGAATTAGGAAGACCCAGTACTTC.

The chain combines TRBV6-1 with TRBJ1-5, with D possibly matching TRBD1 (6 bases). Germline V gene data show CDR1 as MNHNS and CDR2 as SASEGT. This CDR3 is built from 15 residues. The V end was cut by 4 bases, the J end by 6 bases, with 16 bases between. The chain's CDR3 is CASSVSGGGFQPQHF. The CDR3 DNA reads TGTGCCAGCAGTGTGTCGGGGGGCGGCTTTCAGCCCCAGCATTTT.

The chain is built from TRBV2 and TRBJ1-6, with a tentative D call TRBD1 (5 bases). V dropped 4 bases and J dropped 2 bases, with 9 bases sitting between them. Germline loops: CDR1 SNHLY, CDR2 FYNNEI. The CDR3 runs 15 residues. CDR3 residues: CASSATEPYNSPLHF. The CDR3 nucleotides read TGTGCCAGCAGTGCGACAGAGCCCTATAATTCACCCCTCCACTTT.

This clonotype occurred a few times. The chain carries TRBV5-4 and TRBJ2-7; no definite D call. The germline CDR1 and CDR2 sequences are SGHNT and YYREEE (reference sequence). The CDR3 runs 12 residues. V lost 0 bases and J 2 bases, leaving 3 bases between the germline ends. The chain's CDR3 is CASSLGAYEQYF. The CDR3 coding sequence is TGTGCCAGCAGCTTGGGGGCCTACGAGCAGTACTTC. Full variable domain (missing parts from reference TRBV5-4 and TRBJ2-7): ETGVTQSPTHLIKTRGQQVTLRCSSQSGHNTVSWYQQALGQGPQFIFQYYREEENGRGNFPPRFSGLQFPNYSSELNVNALELDDSALYLCASSLGAYEQYFGPGTRLTVT.

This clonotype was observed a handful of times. CDR3: CASSLTANYGYTF. CDR3 bases: TGTGCCAGCAGCTTAACAGCTAACTATGGCTACACCTTC. The rearrangement joins TRBV7-2 to TRBJ1-2; D is ambiguous. V lost 2 bases to trimming and J lost 0 bases, with 4 bases between them. The CDR3 is made up of 13 amino acids. Germline V lookup: CDR1 SGHTA, CDR2 FQGNSA.